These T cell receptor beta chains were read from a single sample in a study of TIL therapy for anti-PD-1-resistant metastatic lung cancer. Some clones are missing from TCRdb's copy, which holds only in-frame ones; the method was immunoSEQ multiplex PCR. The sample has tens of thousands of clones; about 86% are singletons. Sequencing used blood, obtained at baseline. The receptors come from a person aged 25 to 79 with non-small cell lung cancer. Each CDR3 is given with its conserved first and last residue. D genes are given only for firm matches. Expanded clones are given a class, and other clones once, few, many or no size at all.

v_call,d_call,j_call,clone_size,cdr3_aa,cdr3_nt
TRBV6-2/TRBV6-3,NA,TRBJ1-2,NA,CASSWGDYGYTF,TGTGCCAGCAGTTGGGGTGACTATGGCTACACCTTC
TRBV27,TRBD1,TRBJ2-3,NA,CASSLGQGRDTQYF,TGTGCCAGCAGCTTGGGACAGGGCAGAGATACGCAGTATTTT
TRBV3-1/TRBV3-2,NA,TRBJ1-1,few,CASSQFGENTEAFF,TGTGCCAGCAGCCAATTCGGGGAGAACACTGAAGCTTTCTTT
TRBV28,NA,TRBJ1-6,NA,CASSSPHDGNSPLHF,TGTGCCAGCAGTTCCCCCCACGACGGAAATTCACCCCTCCACTTT
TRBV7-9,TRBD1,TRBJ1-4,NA,CASSLGGQLEKLFF,TGTGCCAGCAGCTTAGGGGGACAGCTTGAAAAACTGTTTTTT
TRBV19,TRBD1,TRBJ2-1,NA,CASSIILGQGGYNEQFF,TGTGCCAGTAGTATAATCCTCGGACAGGGTGGCTACAATGAGCAGTTCTTC
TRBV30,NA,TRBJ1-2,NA,CAWTAVIQHF,TGTGCCTGGACCGCCGTCATCCAACACTTC
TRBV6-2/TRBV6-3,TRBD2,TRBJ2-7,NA,CASSRDYLYEQYF,TGTGCCAGCAGTCGGGACTATCTCTACGAGCAGTACTTC
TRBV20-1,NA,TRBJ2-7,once,CSAVRNYEQYF,TGCAGTGCTGTACGCAACTACGAGCAGTACTTC
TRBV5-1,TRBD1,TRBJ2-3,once,CASSFGQGAADTQYF,TGCGCCAGCAGCTTCGGGCAGGGGGCCGCAGATACGCAGTATTTT
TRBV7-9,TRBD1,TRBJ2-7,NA,CASSFETGNYEQYF,TGTGCCAGCAGCTTTGAGACAGGGAACTACGAGCAGTACTTC
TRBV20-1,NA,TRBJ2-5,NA,CSASRGHQETQYF,TGCAGTGCTAGTCGCGGTCACCAAGAGACCCAGTACTTC
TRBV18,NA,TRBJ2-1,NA,CASSPLGWDGAYNEQFF,TGTGCCAGCTCACCACTAGGATGGGACGGGGCCTACAATGAGCAGTTCTTC
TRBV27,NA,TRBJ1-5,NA,CASSARLNQPQHF,TGTGCCAGCAGTGCCCGTCTCAATCAGCCCCAGCATTTT
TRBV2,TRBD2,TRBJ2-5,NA,CASSGLSGRAGETQYF,TGTGCCAGCAGCGGGCTTAGCGGGAGGGCCGGAGAGACCCAGTACTTC
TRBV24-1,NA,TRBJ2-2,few,CATSDYHGAGELFF,TGTGCCACCAGTGATTATCATGGCGCCGGGGAGCTGTTTTTT
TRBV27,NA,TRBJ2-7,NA,CASSFDRWGNGEQYF,TGTGCCAGCAGTTTCGACAGGTGGGGGAATGGGGAGCAGTACTTC
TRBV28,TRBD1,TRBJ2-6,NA,CASSGQGAPGANVLTF,TGTGCCAGCAGCGGACAGGGGGCCCCTGGGGCCAACGTCCTGACTTTC
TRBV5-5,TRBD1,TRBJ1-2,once,CASTRDSSTFGYTF,TGTGCCAGCACCCGGGACAGCTCTACCTTTGGCTACACCTTC
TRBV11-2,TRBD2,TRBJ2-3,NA,CASSLVGRGNTQYF,TGTGCCAGCAGCTTAGTCGGGAGGGGAAATACGCAGTATTTT